The next 3 T cell receptor beta chains were all read from a single sample in a study of CD8 T cells in Susac syndrome (dated by TCRdb to about 2019). The library was obtained by the immunoSEQ multiplex PCR assay. RNA was extracted with the RNeasy kit and about 0.45 to 1 ug was reverse transcribed using random hexamers. TCRdb cleaned the public reads at Q25 with fastp, built clones with MiXCR and kept in-frame beta chains. Rows matching on CDR3 protein sequence are summarized as one entry with the most common DNA and genes. This sample lists 140,000 or so distinct CDR3 sequences; 95% were detected once. The biggest ten clones account for about 0.08% of the sample. Material: CD4+ T cells from PBMCs. The receptors stem from a human donor with Susac syndrome.

This clonotype was seen only once. The chain combines TRBV11-3 with TRBJ1-5; D is ambiguous. The ends were cut back, 0 bases at V and 9 bases at J, with 3 bases in the middle. The CDR3 loop spans 11 amino acids. The germline CDR1 and CDR2 sequences are SGHNT and YENEEA. CDR3 nucleotides: TGTGCCAGCAGCTTAGAGGGGCCCCAGCATTTT. It specifies CASSLEGPQHF. Variable domain in full (rest from reference TRBV11-3 and TRBJ1-5): EAGVVQSPRYKIIEKKQPVAFWCNPISGHNTLYWYLQNLGQGPELLIRYENEEAVDDSQLPKDRFSAERLKGVDSTLKIQPAELGDSAVYLCASSLEGPQHFGDGTRLSIL.

This chain links TRBV5-8 with TRBJ2-5; 8 bases fit TRBD1. J was trimmed by 2 bases and V by 9 bases; bases with no gene match: 9. The length of the CDR3 is 14 residues. Per germline, CDR1 SGHTS and CDR2 YDEGEE. CDR3: CATLPWDRQETQYF. CDR3 nucleotides: TGTGCCACCTTACCATGGGACAGGCAAGAGACCCAGTACTTC.

The chain uses TRBV20-1 and TRBJ1-5; D is undetermined. The CDR3 covers 12 residues. V lost 7 bases, J lost 2 bases, and 9 bases lay in between. Germline CDR1 and CDR2: DFQATT and SNEGSKA (reference sequence). The CDR3 spells CSVGIGNQPQHF. The CDR3 coding sequence is TGCAGTGTAGGGATTGGCAATCAGCCCCAGCATTTT.